This T cell receptor (beta chain) was recovered during a study of graft-versus-host responses after intestinal transplantation (TCRdb year 2021). About the investigation overall: Multivisceral, liver-intestinal, or isolated intestinal transplants were received by the recipients. After intestinal transplantation, graft-versus-host and host-versus-graft alloreactive T cell clones in the graft, circulation and bone marrow were tracked using bulk TCR-beta CDR3 sequencing. All recipients received anti-thymocyte globulin induction followed by maintenance tacrolimus and steroids for around three years. The cohort enrolled some 23 intestinal transplant recipients, one of whom was a retransplant, and 3 patients without pretransplant specimens were excluded. Alloreactive clones were identified by sequencing pre-transplant mixed lymphocyte reaction products and comparing them with unstimulated pre-transplant donor and recipient T cells. Instead of going to the commercial service, samples from a few later patients were sequenced in-house on an Illumina MiSeq and processed with MiXCR. A peak of at least 4% donor T cells among recipient peripheral blood mononuclear cells was the definition used for donor T cell macrochimerism.

Overall study results and their limits: Early after transplant, peak levels of circulating GvH clones were associated with declines in HvG clones. Patients with donor T cell macrochimerism had high GvH to HvG T cell clonal ratios in their allografts. GvH clones were detected in recipient bone marrow, and some of these GvH clones were observed earlier in ileal mucosa or blood, consistent with an intestinal mucosal origin. The conclusions were limited by the relatively low number and heterogeneity of the intestinal transplant patients.

Receptor amplification or capture employed the immunoSEQ multiplex PCR assay. For most patients, genomic DNA was isolated with the Qiagen DNeasy Blood and Tissue Kit and sent frozen to Adaptive Biotechnologies for TCR sequencing. High-throughput TCR-beta CDR3 sequencing of genomic DNA from most patients was performed by Adaptive Biotechnologies. From the authors' description of their analysis: Adaptive's ImmunoSEQ software was the source of the TCR sequencing data for over 15 patients, while three other patients were processed with MiXCR and VDJtools. To correct CD4 versus CD8 sorting errors, any sequence found in both subsets at a frequency ratio below 5:1 was removed. CDR3 nucleotide sequences shared between donor and recipient were removed because the origin of such sequences could not be assigned. At least 2-fold expansion over unstimulated cells and a minimum CFSE-low frequency of 0.002% (template counts) or 0.001% (read counts) were required for clones to be classified as alloreactive. Mappable clones were those detected in sequenced pre-transplant spleen, lymph node, or MLR CFSE-low populations of the donor or recipient. The cumulative frequency of alloreactive clones was calculated as a percentage of all sequences, weighted by copy number. TCRdb obtained this table from immuneACCESS and retained in-frame rearrangements with V and J assigned. These tables miss some clones; where compared with another copy, unresolved V genes account for less than half of the shortfall, and the remainder is unexplained. For V, J and clone size, that table is used; D and trimming come from the DNA. The sample contains some 110,000 clones, 90% of them found a single time. Roughly 0.2% of the sample goes to the ten largest clones.

CDR1 and CDR2 are drawn from the germline V gene (reference sequence): MNHNY, SVGAGI. The CDR3 contains 13 residues, cysteine and phenylalanine counted. The read is trimmed to its CDR3 DNA, 39 bases read in frame from base 1. V is pruned by 2 bases and J by 6 bases, leaving 2 bases of the junction without a gene match. Taken with the paper, the label for time point translates to: cells obtained before transplantation from donor or recipient. CD3+CD4+ and CD3+CD8+ populations were FACS-sorted from unstimulated pre-transplant donor and recipient cells taken from spleen or lymph nodes. This clone was detected only a few times. What this receptor recognizes is not known. Within one base of it there is no much larger clone, and no base qualities were kept.

The chain is encoded by TRBV6-6 joined to TRBJ2-7, and 9 bases in between align with TRBD2. The TCR originated in a human donor who received an intestinal transplant. The input for sequencing was unstimulated CD4+ T cells sorted from spleen or lymph node cells, taken before intestinal transplant. This receptor has the CDR3 CASSYAGGGEQYF. The DNA reads TGTGCCAGCAGTTACGCGGGGGGGGGCGAGCAGTACTTC.